This TCR beta chain was identified during a study of blood T cell repertoires in COVID-19 (dated by TCRdb to the early 2020s). Regarding the complete study: Samples from collaborators originated in the United States, Italy and Spain and spanned both the acute and convalescent phases of COVID-19. The prospective study material was composed of cDNA or gDNA derived from T cells, B-cell-depleted T cells, or PBMCs. Subjects who had been exposed to COVID-19, were actively infected with it, or had recovered from it provided the deeply sampled blood TCRbeta repertoires that made up the dataset. The repertoires were released in a freely available public database meant as a resource for research on the immune response to SARS-CoV-2. Samples came from the ongoing ImmuneRACE study (first 160 participants) plus 1,254 subjects from 6 global collaborators. The sample metadata nearly always contained a de-identified subject ID, COVID-19 status, age in years and sex. Where HLA class I and class II types were available, the types were taken from metadata supplied by the sample provider, not from assay-based typing. Broader findings and caveats from the paper: How much clinical and demographic metadata was included differed by source and by participant, and the metadata was provided uncurated.

The immunoSEQ Assay, a bias-controlled multiplex PCR, was used to amplify TCRbeta CDR3 regions from genomic DNA. In the source study's methods: The number of nucleated cells in each sample was estimated by amplification of reference gene primers within the assay. Sequence reads were collapsed and filtered to measure the absolute abundance of every unique TCRbeta CDR3 rearrangement. For each sample, productive Simpson clonality was calculated as the square root of Simpson's diversity index across productive rearrangements. The immuneACCESS repertoire file appears here via TCRdb, limited to in-frame rearrangements. These files lack a portion of the clones; in checked studies, under half of the deficit traces to unresolved V genes, and the cause of the others is not known. The DNA was the basis for D and trimming; V, J and clone size are from that table. The table for this sample lists about 240,000 clones; 70% to 90% of them were counted only once. The leading ten clones occupy less than 4% of the sample.

In regard to this clone: This clone's antigen is unknown. No much larger clone is present one base from it, and per-base qualities are unavailable.

The CDR3, from cysteine to phenylalanine, totals 12 residues. Just CDR3 DNA is preserved here, 36 bases in frame from base 1. CDR1 and CDR2 (SQVTM, ANQGSEA) derive from the germline V gene. The junction carries 13 bases between V and J, which are trimmed by 7 bases and 4 bases respectively. Enrolling through a virtual design, the prospective study's participants ranged in age from about 18 to 89 years and lived across 24 United States geographic areas. Cohort assignment in the prospective study relied on participant-reported clinical history from a screening survey and a study questionnaire. In the prospective study, mobile phlebotomists collected whole blood, serum and a nasopharyngeal or oropharyngeal swab from each participant. Participants in the prospective study had the option to provide additional blood draws and questionnaires over a roughly two-month period. Before DNA extraction, prospective study blood samples were shipped either frozen or at room temperature.

The TCR was taken from a woman aged 40 to 55 with acute COVID-19. Sequencing used PBMCs or T cells enriched from blood (not recorded which). Rearrangement joined TRBV29-1 to TRBJ2-5; a confident D gene designation cannot be given. The CDR3 region has the sequence CSASVGAETQYF. The DNA is as follows: TGCAGCGCTTCGGTGGGCGCAGAGACCCAGTACTTC.